This TCR beta chain comes out of a study of control samples from healthy donors and cancer patients. Sequencing was performed with immunoSEQ multiplex PCR; in TCRdb, only in-frame clones are kept and a portion is missing. Among about 180,000 clones, roughly 92% were seen once, and the ten largest hold around 1.5%. Per germline, CDR1 SGHRS and CDR2 YFSETQ. The CDR3 has 12 residues. V lost 0 bases to trimming and J lost 11 bases, with 11 bases between them. The material sequenced was blood. The chain carries TRBV5-1 and TRBJ1-1; the D gene is possibly TRBD1 (6 bases). This sequence was found in a woman aged 18 to 35 in good health. CDR3 sequence (DNA): TGCGCCAGCAGCTTGGAGGCAGGGGTGGCTTTCTTT. This translates into CASSLEAGVAFF.